Following are 9 T cell receptor beta chains from one sample sequenced in a study of blood T cell repertoires in COVID-19. Profiling relied on immunoSEQ multiplex PCR, and the TCRdb table lists in-frame clones only, not all of them. Among 140,000 to 150,000 clones listed, 70% to 90% were seen once. The source material was peripheral blood. The receptors originated from a woman aged 35 to 49 with active or convalescent COVID-19.

The V and J genes are TRBV10-3 and TRBJ1-1; 7 bases are shared with TRBD1. The CDR3 sequence is 13 residues long. CDR1 is ENHRY, CDR2 SYGVKD, per germline. The V gene end was trimmed by 2 bases and the J gene end by 4 bases; junction bases not matched to a gene: 1. CDR3 sequence: CAISERDSTEAFF. The CDR3 nucleotides are TGTGCCATCAGTGAGAGGGACAGCACTGAAGCTTTCTTT.

The chain recombines TRBV25-1 with TRBJ1-3; possibly TRBD1 for D (6 bases). Germline V gene data show CDR1 as MGHDK and CDR2 as SYGVNS. This CDR3 is built from 15 residues. The ends were cut back, 2 bases at V and 0 bases at J, with 8 bases in the middle. DNA of the CDR3: TGTGCCAGCAGTGAAAGGGGGTCCTCTGGAAACACCATATATTTT. Protein sequence: CASSERGSSGNTIYF.

The chain uses TRBV18 and TRBJ1-2; 7 bases agree with TRBD1. Trimming removed 6 bases from V and 6 bases from J; junction bases left unmatched: 7. The germline V gene has CDR1 KGHSH and CDR2 LQKENI. CDR3 length: 13 residues. CDR3 in amino acids: CASSSGGENGYTF. The CDR3 nucleotides are TGTGCCAGCTCCTCAGGGGGAGAGAATGGCTACACCTTC.

V usage is TRBV6-2 or TRBV6-3 and J usage is TRBJ1-2; 9 bases map to TRBD1. Per germline, CDR1 MNHEY and CDR2 SVGEGT. The CDR3 consists of 15 residues. The ends lost 2 bases at V and 7 bases at J; junction bases unmatched: 8. CDR3 sequence (DNA): TGTGCCAGCAGTTACCCCCTACAGGGGGCAGGTGGCTACACCTTC. Residues: CASSYPLQGAGGYTF.

This chain links TRBV12-3 or TRBV12-4 with TRBJ1-2, with TRBD1 matching 7 bases. Unmatched junction bases numbered 3, after V lost 3 bases and J lost 5 bases. This CDR3 comprises 13 residues. The CDR3 DNA follows: TGTGCCAGCAGTTTGGACAGGCAGTATGGCTACACCTTC. Encoded protein: CASSLDRQYGYTF.

The rearrangement links TRBV7-9 to TRBJ2-6, with TRBD1 matching 8 bases. Germline V gene data show CDR1 as SEHNR and CDR2 as FQNEAQ (reference sequence). The J segment lost 4 bases and the V segment lost 4 bases, leaving 6 bases of the junction unmatched. There are 16 residues in the CDR3. CDR3 protein: CASSSGQGAGANVLTF. CDR3 sequence (DNA): TGTGCCAGCAGCTCCGGACAGGGTGCCGGGGCCAACGTCCTGACTTTC.

The chain links TRBV30 to TRBJ1-1; a weak D match, TRBD1 (5 bases). Germline V gene lookup returns CDR1 GTSNPN and CDR2 SVGIG (reference sequence). The CDR3 is 13 residues long. Deletions cut 3 bases from V and 2 bases from J, with 10 bases between. CDR3 sequence: CAWSSGLNTEAFF. As DNA, the CDR3 is TGTGCCTGGAGCTCGGGACTCAACACTGAAGCTTTCTTT. The full variable domain, completed using reference TRBV30 and TRBJ1-1, is SQTIHQWPATLVQPVGSPLSLECTVEGTSNPNLYWYRQAAGRGLQLLFYSVGIGQISSEVPQNLSASRPQDRQFILSSKKLLLSDSGFYLCAWSSGLNTEAFFGQGTRLTVV.

A few counts support this clone. The chain joins TRBV7-9 to TRBJ1-1, with TRBD1 identical over 8 bases. Germline V CDR1 and CDR2: SEHNR, FQNEAQ (reference sequence). V shed 6 bases, J shed 6 bases, and the junction held 12 bases outside the gene matches. The CDR3 totals 15 residues. CDR3 sequence: CASRGEDRAASEAFF. For the CDR3, the DNA is TGTGCCAGCAGGGGGGAGGACAGGGCCGCATCTGAAGCTTTCTTT.

This chain joins TRBV18 and TRBJ1-2, with D perhaps matching TRBD1 (6 bases). The germline V and J ends were trimmed by 6 bases and 6 bases, with 17 bases remaining between them. Per germline, CDR1 KGHSH and CDR2 LQKENI. The CDR3 covers 14 residues. DNA for the CDR3: TGTGCCAGCTCCCCTGGAGTAGGGGGTCATGGCTACACCTTC. Translated: CASSPGVGGHGYTF.